One and the same sample provided the 11 T cell receptor beta chains below, sequenced in a study of T cells in Graves' hyperthyroidism and ophthalmopathy. Using RNA transcripts as the source, TCR beta CDR3 regions were amplified. First-round RT-PCR of the TCR CDR3 relied on the HTBI primer set. TCRdb re-derived calls from the multiplex PCR reads in MiXCR, one entry per CDR3 protein. The data show about 610,000 distinct CDR3 sequences, with approximately 15% seen just once and around 4.1% held by the top ten. Sequenced input: blood. The receptor set was obtained from a woman aged 40 to 50 with Graves' ophthalmopathy.

The sample holds many counts of this clonotype. The chain couples TRBV25-1 to TRBJ1-2, with TRBD1 identical over 11 bases. The CDR3 is 13 residues long. Germline loops: CDR1 MGHDK, CDR2 SYGVNS. V trimming: 6 bases; J trimming: 7 bases; junction bases outside the gene matches: 4. CDR3 sequence: CASRRTGGTGYTF. The CDR3 bases are TGTGCCAGCAGAAGGACAGGGGGCACTGGCTACACCTTC.

Only one count was recorded for this clonotype. The V gene is TRBV27, the J gene TRBJ1-1; tentatively, D is TRBD1 (6 bases). The CDR3 sequence is 14 residues long. V was cut by 6 bases and J by 4 bases, with 15 bases left in between. The germline gives CDR1 MNHEY, CDR2 SMNVEV (reference sequence). DNA of the CDR3: TGTGCCAGCAGGCCCGGTGACAGGTCCACTGAAGCTTTCTTT. Residues: CASRPGDRSTEAFF.

In this sample, this clonotype turned up many times. The chain couples TRBV7-2 to TRBJ1-1; D remains ambiguous. V lost 0 bases to trimming and J lost 7 bases, with 9 bases between them. The CDR3 is made up of 13 amino acids. Germline V gene sequence: CDR1 SGHTA, CDR2 FQGNSA. CDR3 DNA sequence: TGTGCCAGCAGCTTAGCGAGGTTTAGTGAAGCTTTCTTT. Its translation: CASSLARFSEAFF.

This sequence joins TRBV18 and TRBJ2-7; 9 bases align to TRBD2. J lost 0 bases, V lost 5 bases, and 2 bases had no gene match. The V gene's germline CDR1 is KGHSH and CDR2 LQKENI. The CDR3 extends over 14 amino acids. The CDR3 here is CASSTAGGSYEQYF. The CDR3 bases are TGTGCCAGCTCAACAGCGGGGGGCTCCTACGAGCAGTACTTC.

This clonotype has ten or more counts. The CDR3 bases are TGTGCCAGCGGGGTAGCGGGAGGGCCGGAGACCCAGTACTTC. It specifies CASGVAGGPETQYF. The chain uses TRBV2 and TRBJ2-5, with 11 nucleotides matching TRBD2. Germline CDR1 and CDR2: SNHLY and FYNNEI. The CDR3 runs to 14 residues. The V gene end was trimmed by 8 bases and the J gene end by 5 bases; junction bases not matched to a gene: 7.

This clonotype was detected many times. The V and J genes are TRBV28 and TRBJ1-1; no clear D gene. Between the trimmed V and J ends, which lost 4 bases and 1 base, there was a span of 10 bases. The CDR3 totals 14 residues. Germline V gene data show CDR1 as MDHEN and CDR2 as SYDVKM. The CDR3 reads CASSSAIGNTEAFF. CDR3 DNA: TGTGCCAGCAGTTCTGCCATCGGGAACACTGAAGCTTTCTTT. Full variable domain (remainder filled in from reference TRBV28 and TRBJ1-1): DVKVTQSSRYLVKRTGEKVFLECVQDMDHENMFWYRQDPGLGLRLIYFSYDVKMKEKGDIPEGYSVSREKKERFSLILESASTNQTSMYLCASSSAIGNTEAFFGQGTRLTVV.

This clonotype was recorded a few times. The chain joins TRBV9 to TRBJ2-2; D not certain. Trimming left V 0 bases short and J 2 bases short, with 8 bases between. The CDR3 runs to 15 residues. Looked up from germline, CDR1 is SGDLS and CDR2 is YYNGEE. CDR3 in DNA: TGTGCCAGCAGCGTAGAAGGCTCAAACACCGGGGAGCTGTTTTTT. This translates into CASSVEGSNTGELFF. The variable domain in full, completed from reference TRBV9 and TRBJ2-2, reads DSGVTQTPKHLITATGQRVTLRCSPRSGDLSVYWYQQSLDQGLQFLIQYYNGEERAKGNILERFSAQQFPDLHSELNLSSLELGDSALYFCASSVEGSNTGELFFGEGSRLTVL.

In its sample, this clonotype was seen once. CDR3 region: CASSLGLAEGYTF. Written as DNA, the CDR3 is TGTGCCAGCAGTTTGGGCCTGGCTGAGGGCTACACCTTC. The chain is built from TRBV12-3 or TRBV12-4 and TRBJ1-2, with D unresolved. The CDR3 length is 13 residues. V was trimmed by 3 bases and J by 8 bases, leaving 13 bases between them.

This clonotype has ten or more counts. V and J are TRBV6-1 and TRBJ1-1, with TRBD1 matching over 7 bases. V shed 6 bases, J shed 6 bases, and the junction held 10 bases outside the gene matches. CDR1 and CDR2 from the germline V gene are MNHNS and SASEGT. The CDR3 spans 14 residues. The DNA of the CDR3 is TGTGCCAGCAGCCGGGGACGAGGGGGCCCTGAAGCTTTCTTT. Protein sequence: CASSRGRGGPEAFF.

This clonotype was counted ten times or more. The chain employs TRBV12-3 or TRBV12-4 and TRBJ2-7; 7 bases are a match to TRBD2. The CDR3 length is 13 residues. J gave up 7 bases and V 6 bases, and 9 bases lay outside the gene matches. CDR3 protein: CASSERLAGEQYF. The CDR3, as DNA: TGTGCCAGCAGCGAACGACTAGCAGGGGAGCAGTACTTC.

This chain uses TRBV20-1 with TRBJ2-7; D tentatively fits TRBD1 or TRBD2 (5 bases each). The CDR3 has 16 residues. V was cut by 1 base and J by 3 bases, with 19 bases left in between. Germline values: CDR1 DFQATT, CDR2 SNEGSKA (reference sequence). The CDR3 DNA is TGCAGTGCTAGAGGCCAGGGCGGGCAAGAGGGCTACGAGCAGTACTTC. Translating gives CSARGQGGQEGYEQYF.